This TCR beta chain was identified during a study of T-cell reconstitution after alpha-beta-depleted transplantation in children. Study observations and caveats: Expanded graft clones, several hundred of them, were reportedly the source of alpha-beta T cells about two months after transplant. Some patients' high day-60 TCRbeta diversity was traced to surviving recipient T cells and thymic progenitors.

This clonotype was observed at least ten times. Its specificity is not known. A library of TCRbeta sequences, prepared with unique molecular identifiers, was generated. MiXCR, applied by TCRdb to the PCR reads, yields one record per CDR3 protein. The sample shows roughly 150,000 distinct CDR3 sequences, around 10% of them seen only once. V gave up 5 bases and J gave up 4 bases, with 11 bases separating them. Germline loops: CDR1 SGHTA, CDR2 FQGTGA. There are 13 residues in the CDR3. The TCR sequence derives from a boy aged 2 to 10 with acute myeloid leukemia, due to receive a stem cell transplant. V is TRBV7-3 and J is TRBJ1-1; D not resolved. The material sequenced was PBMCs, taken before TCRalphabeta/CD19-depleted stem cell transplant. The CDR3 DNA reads TGTGCCAGCAGCGCCGGGCTCCGCACTGAAGCTTTCTTT. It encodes CASSAGLRTEAFF. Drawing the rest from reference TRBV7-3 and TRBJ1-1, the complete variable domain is GAGVSQTPSNKVTEKGKYVELRCDPISGHTALYWYRQSLGQGPEFLIYFQGTGAADDSGLPNDRFFAVRPEGSVSTLKIQRTERGDSAVYLCASSAGLRTEAFFGQGTRLTVV.